The 17 T cell receptor beta chains below were found in one sample sequenced in a study of shared clonotypes between healthy human individuals. Assay used: immunoSEQ multiplex PCR; TCRdb lists only in-frame clones, some missing. The sample has around 1.6 million clones; approximately 98% are singletons. Sample: naive CD4+ T cells sorted from blood. Subset meaning: CD45RA+ positively selected. The origin of the receptors is a man aged 25 to 40 in good health.

The J gene is TRBJ2-7, the V gene TRBV7-2; D is uncertain. Germline lookup yields CDR1 SGHTA and CDR2 FQGNSA. CDR3 length: 14 residues. Trimming removed 1 base from V and 3 bases from J, with 10 bases in between. CDR3: CASSLDRVNYEQYF. CDR3 in DNA: TGTGCCAGCAGCTTAGATCGGGTCAACTACGAGCAGTACTTC.

The gene calls are TRBV7-3 and TRBJ2-1; TRBD2 might be the D (6 bases). The CDR3 runs 12 residues. Trimming pared 4 bases from V and 10 bases from J, leaving 11 bases between. Germline CDR1 and CDR2: SGHTA and FQGTGA. CDR3 sequence (DNA): TGTGCCAGCAGCTCACTAGCACGCGAGCAGTTCTTC. This encodes CASSSLAREQFF.

The sample holds one count of this clone. The chain joins TRBV5-1 to TRBJ2-1, with 9 bases lining up with TRBD1. Germline lookup yields CDR1 SGHRS and CDR2 YFSETQ. The CDR3 sequence is 15 residues long. Unmatched junction bases numbered 7, after V lost 4 bases and J lost 5 bases. The CDR3 nucleotides read TGCGCCAGCAGCCCCGGACAGGGGATTAACAATGAGCAGTTCTTC. This sequence encodes CASSPGQGINNEQFF.

This clone has a single count. This chain connects TRBV20-1 to TRBJ1-2, with D unresolved. The germline V gene has CDR1 DFQATT and CDR2 SNEGSKA (reference sequence). The CDR3 covers 11 residues. V gave up 3 bases and J gave up 8 bases, with 10 bases separating them. CDR3 coding DNA: TGCAGTGCTAGCGCCGGGATCGGCTACACCTTC. Its protein is CSASAGIGYTF.

V and J are TRBV7-6 and TRBJ1-4; D possibly corresponds to TRBD1 (5 bases). Trimming took 1 base from V and 1 from J, leaving 7 bases between them. Germline V gene lookup returns CDR1 SGHVS and CDR2 FNYEAQ. This CDR3 is built from 15 residues. CDR3 sequence (DNA): TGTGCCAGCAGCTTAGGCCAGGGAACTAATGAAAAACTGTTTTTT. This translates into CASSLGQGTNEKLFF.

This CDR3 reads CAWSEGLAGGVRSYEQYF. DNA for the CDR3: TGTGCCTGGAGCGAGGGACTAGCGGGCGGGGTAAGATCCTACGAGCAGTACTTC. This sequence joins TRBV30 and TRBJ2-7; 12 positions match TRBD2. The CDR3 is 18 amino acids. CDR1 GTSNPN and CDR2 SVGIG come from the germline V gene (reference sequence). J was trimmed by 1 base and V by 3 bases; bases with no gene match: 13.

V and J are TRBV7-8 and TRBJ1-4; D unclear. CDR3 length: 19 residues. Trimming left V 0 bases short and J 0 bases short, with 17 bases between. The germline CDR1 and CDR2 sequences are SGHVS and FQNEAQ. The CDR3 nucleotides read TGTGCCAGCAGCTTAGCGGCGGTTCCGAGGTCCGCAACTAATGAAAAACTGTTTTTT. Translated: CASSLAAVPRSATNEKLFF.

Comments on this clone: Because the CDR3's place on the DNA is in doubt, the DNA is left out and the CDR3 is given as listed by TCRdb. This sequence joins TRBV12-1 and TRBJ2-2; no check of the table's D call, TRBD2, against the DNA was made. TRBV12-1 is marked as a pseudogene. The CDR3 spans 20 residues, counting both ends. CDR3 amino acids: CASSWGNGTSGRINTGELFF.

V usage is TRBV10-1 and J usage is TRBJ2-7; TRBD2 agrees at 15 bases. The CDR3 spans 16 residues. Germline V gene sequence: CDR1 WNHNN, CDR2 SYGVQD (reference sequence). J gave up 3 bases and V 2 bases, and 2 bases lay outside the gene matches. The CDR3 DNA follows: TGCGCCAGCAGTGAGGGACTAGCGGGAGGGGTCTACGAGCAGTACTTC. It yields the protein CASSEGLAGGVYEQYF.

V and J are TRBV5-1 and TRBJ1-2; D uncertain. This CDR3 spans 12 amino acids. V lost 0 bases to trimming and J lost 4 bases, with 4 bases between them. The V gene's germline CDR1 is SGHRS and CDR2 YFSETQ. The CDR3, as DNA: TGCGCCAGCAGCTTGGAGGCCTATGGCTACACCTTC. Its translation is CASSLEAYGYTF.

This chain links TRBV28 with TRBJ2-7; 10 nucleotides match TRBD1. V was clipped by 3 bases and J by 6 bases; unmatched bases: 5. The germline V gene encodes CDR1 MDHEN and CDR2 SYDVKM. The CDR3 loop spans 14 amino acids. Here the CDR3 reads CASSLSGQGIEQYF. DNA of the CDR3: TGTGCCAGCAGTTTGTCGGGACAGGGGATCGAGCAGTACTTC.

The V gene is TRBV7-2, the J gene TRBJ1-3; D uncertain. Germline lookup yields CDR1 SGHTA and CDR2 FQGNSA. The CDR3 length is 15 residues. The germline V and J ends were trimmed by 5 bases and 1 base, with 12 bases remaining between them. The CDR3: CASSPIVGSGNTIYF. CDR3 nucleotides: TGTGCCAGCAGCCCCATCGTGGGGTCTGGAAACACCATATATTTT.

The chain has TRBV4-1 and TRBJ2-1; D not resolved. The CDR3 has 16 amino acids. In germline, CDR1 is MGHRA, CDR2 YSYEKL. V lost 3 bases and J lost 3, with 15 bases in between. The CDR3 here is CASSHPTRTVYNEQFF. CDR3 coding DNA: TGCGCCAGCAGCCACCCTACCCGGACGGTCTACAATGAGCAGTTCTTC.

This clone appeared a single time. The gene calls are TRBV28 and TRBJ2-3; D is undetermined. V shed 4 bases and J shed 2 bases, with 7 bases lying between them. This CDR3 is built from 13 residues. Germline-derived CDR1 and CDR2 are MDHEN and SYDVKM. CDR3 loop: CASSSAVTDTQYF. The DNA for the CDR3 is TGTGCCAGCAGTTCCGCGGTCACAGATACGCAGTATTTT.

The table lists this clone with a count of one. The CDR3 reads CASSRDRGTEAFF. In DNA form, the CDR3 reads TGTGCCAGCAGCCGCGACAGGGGCACTGAAGCTTTCTTT. V gene TRBV6-5 combines with J gene TRBJ1-1; the match to TRBD1 covers 8 bases. There are 13 residues in the CDR3. J was trimmed by 4 bases and V by 6 bases; bases with no gene match: 4. Per germline, CDR1 MNHEY and CDR2 SVGAGI.

This clone was seen only once. The chain recombines TRBV15 with TRBJ1-2, with D possibly being TRBD1 (5 bases). V was trimmed by 0 bases and J by 7 bases, leaving 9 bases between them. Germline V gene data show CDR1 as LNHNV and CDR2 as YYDKDF (reference sequence). This CDR3 contains 13 residues. In DNA, the CDR3 is TGTGCCACCAGCAGAGATCTGGGGGTTGGCTACACCTTC. Encoded protein: CATSRDLGVGYTF.

The J gene is TRBJ1-1, the V gene TRBV20-1; D unclear. Germline V lookup: CDR1 DFQATT, CDR2 SNEGSKA (reference sequence). This CDR3 region has 10 residues. V gave up 3 bases and J gave up 11 bases, with 10 bases separating them. Here the CDR3 DNA reads TGCAGTGCTAGTCATAGGGAGGCTTTCTTT. It yields the protein CSASHREAFF.